The rows below give T cell receptor beta chains drawn from one sample of a study of Ad26.COV2.S vaccination and SARS-CoV-2 variants. Some clones are missing from TCRdb's copy, which holds only in-frame ones; the method was immunoSEQ multiplex PCR. The sample lists about 350,000 clones, about 87% occurring once. Source: peripheral blood, taken in a trial of Ad26.COV2.S vaccine versus placebo. The receptors were gathered from a person aged 18-60 years who received the Ad26.COV2.S COVID-19 vaccine or a placebo. Both conserved end residues are part of each CDR3. A D gene is named only where the DNA matches it firmly. Clone size is not always given. Where it is, it says once, few, many or a class for expanded clones.

size,V,D,J,DNA,CDR3
NA,TRBV12-3/TRBV12-4,TRBD1,TRBJ2-2,TGTGCCAGCACTGCAGGGGGCCACGGGGAGCTGTTTTTT,CASTAGGHGELFF
NA,TRBV4-1,NA,TRBJ2-1,TGCGCCAGCAGCCACGCCGGATATGACAATGAGCAGTTCTTC,CASSHAGYDNEQFF
NA,TRBV5-8,NA,TRBJ1-5,TGTGCCAGCAACAAAAACGATGGAGTCGGCAATCAGCCCCAGCATTTT,CASNKNDGVGNQPQHF
NA,TRBV6-1,NA,TRBJ1-5,TGTGCCAGCAGTGAAGTCGCGATGTCGGCGCCAGGACAAATCCGCCCCAATCAGCCCCAGCATTTT,CASSEVAMSAPGQIRPNQPQHF
once,TRBV19,NA,TRBJ1-5,TGTGCCAGTAAGAAGGACAGTAACAATCAGCCCCAGCATTTT,CASKKDSNNQPQHF
once,TRBV4-3,TRBD2,TRBJ2-7,TGCGCCAGCAGCCAAGATAGGACTAGCGGGAGGACTCAGTACTTC,CASSQDRTSGRTQYF
NA,TRBV7-9,TRBD2,TRBJ2-3,TGTGCCAGCAGCTGGAATAGCGGGAGGCCCCACACAGATACGCAGTATTTT,CASSWNSGRPHTDTQYF
NA,TRBV28,NA,TRBJ2-5,TGTGCCAGCAGTTTAGCTGGACTACACGGAAGGGCCCAGTACTTC,CASSLAGLHGRAQYF
once,TRBV19,NA,TRBJ2-1,TGTGCCAGTAGTATAGGATTCCCAAGCTCCTACAATGAGCAGTTCTTC,CASSIGFPSSYNEQFF
NA,TRBV19,TRBD1,TRBJ2-1,TGTGCCAGTAGAACCGGGACAGACTACAATGAGCAGTTCTTC,CASRTGTDYNEQFF
once,TRBV7-8,NA,TRBJ1-4,TGTGCCAGCAGCCCCTATTGGAAGGGAGGGTCAACTAATGAAAAACTGTTTTTT,CASSPYWKGGSTNEKLFF
NA,TRBV5-6,TRBD1,TRBJ2-5,TGTGCCAGCACCCGCGTTGGGACAGGGTTAGGGGAGACCCAGTACTTC,CASTRVGTGLGETQYF
NA,TRBV27,NA,TRBJ2-7,TGTGCCAGCAGTTTAGTGGGGGGCGAGCAGTACTTC,CASSLVGGEQYF
NA,TRBV6-2/TRBV6-3,NA,TRBJ1-1,TGTGCCAGCAGTTACGAGACTCTGAACACTGAAGCTTTCTTT,CASSYETLNTEAFF
NA,TRBV5-1,NA,TRBJ1-5,TGCGCCAGCAGTTTTCGGCAGGGAATTGCGGCAGTCGATCAGCCCCAGCATTTT,CASSFRQGIAAVDQPQHF
NA,TRBV5-1,NA,TRBJ2-1,TGCGCCAGCAGCTTGGCCCCCCAGACAGCATACAATGAGCAGTTCTTC,CASSLAPQTAYNEQFF
NA,TRBV7-3,NA,TRBJ1-3,TGTGCCAGCAGGACTTCGGGGGCGAGTGGAAACACCATATATTTT,CASRTSGASGNTIYF
NA,TRBV7-9,TRBD2,TRBJ2-3,TGTGCCAGCAGCACCGGGACTAGCGGGAAGAGGACGCAGTATTTT,CASSTGTSGKRTQYF